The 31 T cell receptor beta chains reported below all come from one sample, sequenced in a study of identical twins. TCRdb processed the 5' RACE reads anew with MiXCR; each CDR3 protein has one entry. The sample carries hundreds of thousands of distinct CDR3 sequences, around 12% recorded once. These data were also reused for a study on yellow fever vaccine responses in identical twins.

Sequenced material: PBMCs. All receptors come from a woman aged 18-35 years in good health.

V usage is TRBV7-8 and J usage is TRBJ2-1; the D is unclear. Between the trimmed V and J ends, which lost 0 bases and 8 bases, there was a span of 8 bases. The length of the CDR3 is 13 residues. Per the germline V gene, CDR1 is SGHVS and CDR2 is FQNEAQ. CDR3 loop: CASSLALGYEQFF. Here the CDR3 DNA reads TGTGCCAGCAGCTTAGCTTTGGGTTATGAGCAGTTCTTC.

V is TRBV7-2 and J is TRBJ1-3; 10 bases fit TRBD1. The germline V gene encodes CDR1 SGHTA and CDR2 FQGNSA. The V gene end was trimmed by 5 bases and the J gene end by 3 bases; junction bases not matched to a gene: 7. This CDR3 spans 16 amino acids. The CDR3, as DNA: TGTGCCAGCAGCGCCGCCGGGACAGGGGTTGGAAACACCATATATTTT. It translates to CASSAAGTGVGNTIYF.

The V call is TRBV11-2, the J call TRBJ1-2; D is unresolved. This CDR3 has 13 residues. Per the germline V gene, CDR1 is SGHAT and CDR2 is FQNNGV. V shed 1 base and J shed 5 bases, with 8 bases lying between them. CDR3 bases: TGTGCCAGCAGCTTAGGAGAGTTTTATGGCTACACCTTC. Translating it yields CASSLGEFYGYTF.

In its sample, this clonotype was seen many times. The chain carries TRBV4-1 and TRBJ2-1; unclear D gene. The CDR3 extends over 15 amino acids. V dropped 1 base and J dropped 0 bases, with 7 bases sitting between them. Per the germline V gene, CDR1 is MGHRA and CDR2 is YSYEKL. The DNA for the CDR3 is TGCGCCAGCAGCCAAGGCCCTAGCTCCTACAATGAGCAGTTCTTC. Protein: CASSQGPSSYNEQFF.

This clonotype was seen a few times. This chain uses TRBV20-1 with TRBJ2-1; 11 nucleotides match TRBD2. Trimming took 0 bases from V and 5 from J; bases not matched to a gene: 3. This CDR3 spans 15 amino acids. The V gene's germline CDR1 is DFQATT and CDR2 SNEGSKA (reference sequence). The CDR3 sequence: CSAREGTSGDNEQFF. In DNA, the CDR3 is TGCAGTGCTAGAGAGGGGACTAGCGGCGACAATGAGCAGTTCTTC.

The CDR3 loop is CASSARGYDNGYTF. The CDR3 DNA reads as TGCGCCAGCAGTGCAAGGGGATACGACAATGGCTACACCTTC. The chain uses TRBV10-2 and TRBJ1-2; possible D gene TRBD1, 5 bases. The length of the CDR3 is 14 residues. V was cut by 4 bases and J by 6 bases, with 15 bases left in between. Germline values: CDR1 WSHSY, CDR2 SAAADI.

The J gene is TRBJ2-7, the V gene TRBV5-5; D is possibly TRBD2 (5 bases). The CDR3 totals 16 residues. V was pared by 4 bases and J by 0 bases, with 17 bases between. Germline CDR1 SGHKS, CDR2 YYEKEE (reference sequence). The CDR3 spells CASSPRSGDFSYEQYF. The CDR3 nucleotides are TGTGCCAGCAGCCCAAGAAGCGGAGATTTCTCCTACGAGCAGTACTTC.

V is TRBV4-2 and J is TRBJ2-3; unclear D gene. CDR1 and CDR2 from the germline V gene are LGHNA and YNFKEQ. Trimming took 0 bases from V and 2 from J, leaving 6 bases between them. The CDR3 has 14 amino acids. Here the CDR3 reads CASSQDPNTDTQYF. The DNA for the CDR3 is TGTGCCAGCAGCCAAGACCCAAACACAGATACGCAGTATTTT.

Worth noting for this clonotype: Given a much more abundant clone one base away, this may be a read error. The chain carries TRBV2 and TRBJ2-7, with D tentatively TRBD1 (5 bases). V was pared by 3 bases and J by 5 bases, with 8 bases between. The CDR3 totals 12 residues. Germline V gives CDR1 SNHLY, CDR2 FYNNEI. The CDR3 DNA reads TGTGCCAGCAGTGACAGGGCCCACGAGCAGTACTTC. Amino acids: CASSDRAHEQYF.

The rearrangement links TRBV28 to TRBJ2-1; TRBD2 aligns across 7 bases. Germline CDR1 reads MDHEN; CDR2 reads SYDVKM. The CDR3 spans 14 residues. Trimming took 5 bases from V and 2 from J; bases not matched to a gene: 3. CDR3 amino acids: CASSSGNTYNEQFF. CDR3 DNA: TGTGCCAGCAGTAGCGGGAATACCTACAATGAGCAGTTCTTC.

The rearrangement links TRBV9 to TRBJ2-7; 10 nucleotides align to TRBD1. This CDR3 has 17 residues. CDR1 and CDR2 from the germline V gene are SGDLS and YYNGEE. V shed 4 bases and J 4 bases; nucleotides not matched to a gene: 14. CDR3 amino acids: CASSHRIDGQGGYEQYF. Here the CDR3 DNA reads TGTGCCAGCAGCCATCGAATCGACGGACAGGGGGGTTACGAGCAGTACTTC.

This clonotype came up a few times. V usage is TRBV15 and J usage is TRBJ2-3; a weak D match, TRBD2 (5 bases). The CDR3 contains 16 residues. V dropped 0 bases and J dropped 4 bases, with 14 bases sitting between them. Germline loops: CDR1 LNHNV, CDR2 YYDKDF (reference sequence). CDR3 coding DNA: TGTGCCACCAGCAGAGAGCTCTCCTCTAGCCCAGATACGCAGTATTTT. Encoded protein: CATSRELSSSPDTQYF.

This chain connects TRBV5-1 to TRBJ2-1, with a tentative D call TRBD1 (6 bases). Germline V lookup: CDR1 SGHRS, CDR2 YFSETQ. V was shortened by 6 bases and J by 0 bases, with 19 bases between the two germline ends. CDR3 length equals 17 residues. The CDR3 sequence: CASTWGPGRGSYNEQFF. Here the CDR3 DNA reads TGCGCCAGCACCTGGGGGCCAGGGCGCGGCTCCTACAATGAGCAGTTCTTC.

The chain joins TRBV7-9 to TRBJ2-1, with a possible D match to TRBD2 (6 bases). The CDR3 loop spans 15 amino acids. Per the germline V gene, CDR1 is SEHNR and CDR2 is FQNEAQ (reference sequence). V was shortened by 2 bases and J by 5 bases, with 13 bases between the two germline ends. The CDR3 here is CASSLYMRRDNEQFF. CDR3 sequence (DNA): TGTGCCAGCAGCTTATATATGAGGAGGGACAATGAGCAGTTCTTC. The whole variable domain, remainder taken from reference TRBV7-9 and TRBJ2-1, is DTGVSQNPRHKITKRGQNVTFRCDPISEHNRLYWYRQTLGQGPEFLTYFQNEAQLEKSRLLSDRFSAERPKGSFSTLEIQRTEQGDSAMYLCASSLYMRRDNEQFFGPGTRLTVL.

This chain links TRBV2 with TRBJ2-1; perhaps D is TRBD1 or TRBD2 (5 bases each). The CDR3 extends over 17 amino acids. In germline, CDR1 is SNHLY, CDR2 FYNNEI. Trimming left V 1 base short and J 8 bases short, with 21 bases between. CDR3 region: CASSEGGTSGTRYEQFF. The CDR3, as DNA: TGTGCCAGCAGTGAAGGAGGGACCTCCGGTACACGTTATGAGCAGTTCTTC.

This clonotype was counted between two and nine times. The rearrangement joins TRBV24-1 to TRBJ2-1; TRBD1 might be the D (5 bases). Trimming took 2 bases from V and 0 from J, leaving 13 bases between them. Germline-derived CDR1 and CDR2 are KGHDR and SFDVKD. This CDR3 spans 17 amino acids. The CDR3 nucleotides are TGTGCCACCAGTGATTCGCCTTCAGGGAACTCCTACAATGAGCAGTTCTTC. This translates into CATSDSPSGNSYNEQFF.

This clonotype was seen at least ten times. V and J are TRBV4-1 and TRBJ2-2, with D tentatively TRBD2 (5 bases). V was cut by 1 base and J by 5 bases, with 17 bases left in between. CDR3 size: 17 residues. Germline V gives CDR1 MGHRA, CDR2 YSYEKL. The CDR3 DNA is TGCGCCAGCAGCCAAGTTCGGGGTCTAGTCGATACCGGGGAGCTGTTTTTT. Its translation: CASSQVRGLVDTGELFF.

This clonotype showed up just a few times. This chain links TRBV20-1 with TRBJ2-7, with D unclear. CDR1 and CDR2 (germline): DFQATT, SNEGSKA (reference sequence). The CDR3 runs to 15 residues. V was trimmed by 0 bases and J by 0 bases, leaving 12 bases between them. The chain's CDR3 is CSARDAQVSSYEQYF. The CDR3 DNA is TGCAGTGCTAGAGACGCTCAGGTCAGCTCCTACGAGCAGTACTTC.

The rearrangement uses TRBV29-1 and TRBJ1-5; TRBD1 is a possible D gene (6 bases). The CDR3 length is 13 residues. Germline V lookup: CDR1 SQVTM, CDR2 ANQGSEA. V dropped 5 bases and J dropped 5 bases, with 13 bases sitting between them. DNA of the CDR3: TGCAGCGTTTGGGGGGGGCTTGATCAGCCCCAGCATTTT. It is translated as CSVWGGLDQPQHF.

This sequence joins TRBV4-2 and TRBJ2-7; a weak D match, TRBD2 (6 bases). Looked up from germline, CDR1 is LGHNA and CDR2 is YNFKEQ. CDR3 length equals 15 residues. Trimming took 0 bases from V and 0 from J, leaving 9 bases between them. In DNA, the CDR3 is TGTGCCAGCAGCCAAGAGGCGGGGAGCTCCTACGAGCAGTACGTC. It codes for CASSQEAGSSYEQYV.

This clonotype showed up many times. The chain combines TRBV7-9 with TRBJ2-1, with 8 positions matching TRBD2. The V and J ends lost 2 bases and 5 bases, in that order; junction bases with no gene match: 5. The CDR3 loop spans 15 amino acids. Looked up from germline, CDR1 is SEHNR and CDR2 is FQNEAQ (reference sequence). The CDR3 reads CASSLKGLANNEQFF. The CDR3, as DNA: TGTGCCAGCAGCTTAAAAGGACTAGCTAACAATGAGCAGTTCTTC.

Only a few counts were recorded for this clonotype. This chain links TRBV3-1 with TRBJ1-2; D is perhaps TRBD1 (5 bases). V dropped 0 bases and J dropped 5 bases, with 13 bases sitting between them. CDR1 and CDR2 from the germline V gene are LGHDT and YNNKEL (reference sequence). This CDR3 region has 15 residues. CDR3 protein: CASSQESAGSYGYTF. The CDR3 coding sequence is TGTGCCAGCAGCCAAGAGTCCGCAGGGAGTTATGGCTACACCTTC.

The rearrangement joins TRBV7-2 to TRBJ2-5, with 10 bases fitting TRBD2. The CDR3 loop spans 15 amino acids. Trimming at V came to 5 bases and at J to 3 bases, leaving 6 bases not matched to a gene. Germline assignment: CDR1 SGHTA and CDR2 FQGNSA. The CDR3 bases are TGTGCCAGCAGCCAAGGACTAGCGGCGAAAGAGACCCAGTACTTC. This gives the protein CASSQGLAAKETQYF.

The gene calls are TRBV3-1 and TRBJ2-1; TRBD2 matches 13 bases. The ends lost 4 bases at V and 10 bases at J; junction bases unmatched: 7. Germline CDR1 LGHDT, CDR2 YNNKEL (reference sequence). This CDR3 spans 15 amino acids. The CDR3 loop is CASSPRLAGGREQFF. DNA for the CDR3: TGTGCCAGCAGCCCAAGACTAGCGGGAGGTCGGGAGCAGTTCTTC.

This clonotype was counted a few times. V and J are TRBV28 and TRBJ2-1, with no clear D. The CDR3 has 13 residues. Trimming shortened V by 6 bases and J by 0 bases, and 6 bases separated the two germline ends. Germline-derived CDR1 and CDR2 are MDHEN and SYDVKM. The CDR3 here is CASRPGSYNEQFF. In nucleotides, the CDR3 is TGTGCCAGCAGGCCGGGCTCCTACAATGAGCAGTTCTTC.

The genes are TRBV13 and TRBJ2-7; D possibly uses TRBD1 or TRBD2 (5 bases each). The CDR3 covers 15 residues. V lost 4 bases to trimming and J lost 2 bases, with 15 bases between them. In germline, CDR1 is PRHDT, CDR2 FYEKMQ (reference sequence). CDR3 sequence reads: CASSWVGDGTYEQYF. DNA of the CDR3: TGTGCCAGCAGCTGGGTCGGGGACGGTACCTACGAGCAGTACTTC.

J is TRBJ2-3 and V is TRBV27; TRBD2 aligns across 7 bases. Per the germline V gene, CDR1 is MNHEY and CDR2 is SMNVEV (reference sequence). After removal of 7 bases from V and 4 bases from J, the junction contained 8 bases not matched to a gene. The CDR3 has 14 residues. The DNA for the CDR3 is TGTGCCAGCAAAAACCGGGGGGTAGCAGATACGCAGTATTTT. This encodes CASKNRGVADTQYF.

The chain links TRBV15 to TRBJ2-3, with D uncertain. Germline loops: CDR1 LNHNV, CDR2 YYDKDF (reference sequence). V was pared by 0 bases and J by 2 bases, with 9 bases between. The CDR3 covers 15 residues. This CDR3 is CATSRDPKDTDTQYF. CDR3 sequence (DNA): TGTGCCACCAGCAGAGATCCGAAGGACACAGATACGCAGTATTTT.

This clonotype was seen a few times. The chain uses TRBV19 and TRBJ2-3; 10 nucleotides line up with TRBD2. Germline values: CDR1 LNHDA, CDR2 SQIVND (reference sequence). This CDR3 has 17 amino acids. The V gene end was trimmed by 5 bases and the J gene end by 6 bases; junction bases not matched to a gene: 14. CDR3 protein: CASSHGASGSFVDTQYF. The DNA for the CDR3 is TGTGCCAGTAGTCATGGGGCTAGCGGGAGCTTTGTGGATACGCAGTATTTT. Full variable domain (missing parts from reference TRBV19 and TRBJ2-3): DGGITQSPKYLFRKEGQNVTLSCEQNLNHDAMYWYRQDPGQGLRLIYYSQIVNDFQKGDIAEGYSVSREKKESFPLTVTSAQKNPTAFYLCASSHGASGSFVDTQYFGPGTRLTVL.

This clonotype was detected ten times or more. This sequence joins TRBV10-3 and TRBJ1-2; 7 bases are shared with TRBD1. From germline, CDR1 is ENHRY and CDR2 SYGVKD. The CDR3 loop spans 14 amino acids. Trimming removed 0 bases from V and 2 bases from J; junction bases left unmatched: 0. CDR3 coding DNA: TGTGCCATCAGTGAGTCGGGACAGAACTATGGCTACACCTTC. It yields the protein CAISESGQNYGYTF.

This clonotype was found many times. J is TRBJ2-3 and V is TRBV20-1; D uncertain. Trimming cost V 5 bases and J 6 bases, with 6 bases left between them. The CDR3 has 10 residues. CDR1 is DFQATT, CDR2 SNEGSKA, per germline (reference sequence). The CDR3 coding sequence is TGCAGTGCTGAGTTGGATACGCAGTATTTT. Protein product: CSAELDTQYF.